Listed here are 18 T cell receptor beta chains from one sample, sequenced in a study of cytomegalovirus exposure and HLA in healthy donors. The PCR made use of 60 Vbeta and 13 Jbeta primers. The table came from immunoSEQ multiplex PCR; TCRdb's copy has only in-frame clones and leaves some out. The sample has 150,000 to 200,000 clones; 84% are singletons. The sample taken for sequencing was PBMCs. The origin of the receptors is a girl between 5 and 17 years old in good health and CMV-seropositive.

The rearrangement joins TRBV4-1 to TRBJ2-7; 10 bases map to TRBD1. Trimming cost V 4 bases and J 2 bases; bases outside gene matches: 5. The CDR3 sequence is 15 residues long. Germline V gene data show CDR1 as MGHRA and CDR2 as YSYEKL. The CDR3 sequence is CASSLTGTGAYEQYF. The CDR3 DNA is TGCGCCAGCAGCCTAACCGGGACAGGGGCCTACGAGCAGTACTTC.

The gene calls are TRBV6-5 and TRBJ1-2; the match to TRBD1 covers 11 bases. There are 15 residues in the CDR3. The germline gives CDR1 MNHEY, CDR2 SVGAGI. The J segment lost 3 bases and the V segment lost 4 bases, leaving 4 bases of the junction unmatched. The CDR3 sequence: CASSSWDRGDYGYTF. Written as DNA, the CDR3 is TGTGCCAGCAGTTCATGGGACAGGGGGGACTATGGCTACACCTTC.

This clone appeared a few times. This CDR3 reads CASHSGGNTGELFF. In nucleotides, the CDR3 is TGTGCCAGTCATAGCGGGGGGAACACCGGGGAGCTGTTTTTT. V and J are TRBV19 and TRBJ2-2; 9 bases match TRBD2. The junction had 2 bases not matched to a gene; V was cut back by 8 bases and J by 1 base. This CDR3 is 14 amino acids long. Germline CDR1 and CDR2: LNHDA and SQIVND (reference sequence).

The chain combines TRBV2 with TRBJ1-4; the D is unclear. V was trimmed by 6 bases and J by 0 bases, leaving 8 bases between them. CDR1 and CDR2 from the germline V gene are SNHLY and FYNNEI. The CDR3 loop spans 14 amino acids. CDR3 sequence reads: CASRSGSTNEKLFF. The DNA for the CDR3 is TGTGCCAGCAGGTCGGGTTCAACTAATGAAAAACTGTTTTTT. The complete variable domain, with remaining parts taken from reference TRBV2 and TRBJ1-4, reads EPEVTQTPSHQVTQMGQEVILRCVPISNHLYFYWYRQILGQKVEFLVSFYNNEISEKSEIFDDQFSVERPDGSNFTLKIRSTKLEDSAMYFCASRSGSTNEKLFFGSGTQLSVL.

This chain connects TRBV5-6 to TRBJ1-2, with a weak D call TRBD1 (6 bases). Germline loops: CDR1 SGHDT, CDR2 YYEEEE. CDR3 length equals 16 residues. V was shortened by 4 bases and J by 0 bases, with 16 bases between the two germline ends. DNA of the CDR3: TGTGCCAGCAGCCCCCTCCCTAGACAGGCTAACTATGGCTACACCTTC. It is translated as CASSPLPRQANYGYTF.

The chain is built from TRBV11-3 and TRBJ2-7; maybe TRBD2 (6 bases). Germline V CDR1 and CDR2: SGHNT, YENEEA. The CDR3 length is 15 residues. Trimming left V 3 bases short and J 9 bases short, with 21 bases between. CDR3 amino acids: CASSFGGTATSGQYF. The CDR3 DNA follows: TGTGCCAGCAGCTTCGGCGGGACTGCCACGTCGGGGCAGTACTTC.

The chain is built from TRBV4-1 and TRBJ1-4; a possible D gene is TRBD1 (5 bases). Germline CDR1 MGHRA, CDR2 YSYEKL. Between the trimmed V and J ends, which lost 2 bases and 7 bases, there was a span of 11 bases. This CDR3 has 14 residues. The CDR3 nucleotides read TGCGCCAGCAGCCAAAGGTGGGGGGGTGAAAAACTGTTTTTT. This translates into CASSQRWGGEKLFF.

The chain employs TRBV2 and TRBJ2-7; 9 nucleotides agree with TRBD1. Germline lookup yields CDR1 SNHLY and CDR2 FYNNEI. V shed 3 bases, J shed 4 bases, and the junction held 7 bases outside the gene matches. The CDR3 consists of 15 residues. The CDR3 sequence is CASSDVGQGRYEQYF. The CDR3 DNA is TGTGCCAGCAGTGATGTGGGACAGGGTCGGTACGAGCAGTACTTC.

The chain combines TRBV9 with TRBJ1-1; D remains ambiguous. Germline assignment: CDR1 SGDLS and CDR2 YYNGEE. Trimming left V 0 bases short and J 4 bases short, with 16 bases between. The CDR3 contains 16 residues. This CDR3 reads CASSVGIREAATEAFF. The CDR3 nucleotides read TGTGCCAGCAGCGTAGGAATTAGGGAGGCGGCCACTGAAGCTTTCTTT.

This chain connects TRBV5-1 to TRBJ1-1; 7 bases are a match to TRBD1. The CDR3 spans 14 residues. V shed 5 bases and J 7 bases; nucleotides not matched to a gene: 11. Germline V gives CDR1 SGHRS, CDR2 YFSETQ. The CDR3 nucleotides are TGCGCCAGCAGTTATGGGACAGAGGGCGGTGAAGCTTTCTTT. The encoded protein is CASSYGTEGGEAFF.

The chain employs TRBV6-1 and TRBJ1-1; perhaps TRBD1 as D (6 bases). Between the trimmed V and J ends, which lost 7 bases and 1 base, there was a span of 13 bases. CDR3 size: 14 residues. CDR1 and CDR2 from the germline V gene are MNHNS and SASEGT. CDR3 loop: CASNIRTENTEAFF. CDR3 nucleotides: TGTGCCAGCAATATAAGGACAGAGAACACTGAAGCTTTCTTT.

This rearrangement joins TRBV7-3 to TRBJ1-1; D ambiguous. V was trimmed by 3 bases and J by 11 bases, leaving 16 bases between them. This CDR3 has 13 amino acids. Germline CDR1 SGHTA, CDR2 FQGTGA. The CDR3 DNA follows: TGTGCCAGCAGCTTGGACTCAATCAAGGAGGCTTTCTTT. As protein: CASSLDSIKEAFF.

V gene TRBV13 combines with J gene TRBJ1-2, with a possible D match to TRBD1 (6 bases). This CDR3 contains 16 residues. CDR1 is PRHDT and CDR2 is FYEKMQ in the germline V gene (reference sequence). V was clipped by 1 base and J by 4 bases, with 16 bases between them. The CDR3 spells CASSLAASGVIYGYTF. CDR3 DNA: TGTGCCAGCAGCTTAGCGGCCTCAGGGGTTATCTATGGCTACACCTTC. Drawing the rest from reference TRBV13 and TRBJ1-2, the complete variable domain is AAGVIQSPRHLIKEKRETATLKCYPIPRHDTVYWYQQGPGQDPQFLISFYEKMQSDKGSIPDRFSAQQFSDYHSELNMSSLELGDSALYFCASSLAASGVIYGYTFGSGTRLTVV.

This clone was detected once. J is TRBJ2-1 and V is TRBV29-1, with D possibly TRBD2 on 6 matching bases. With 1 base removed from V and 7 bases from J, the gap between germline ends came to 14 bases. Germline V gene lookup returns CDR1 SQVTM and CDR2 ANQGSEA. CDR3 length: 14 residues. The CDR3 spells CSVEAGELRNEQFF. The CDR3 nucleotides read TGCAGCGTTGAAGCGGGGGAACTGAGGAATGAGCAGTTCTTC.

The chain is built from TRBV11-3 and TRBJ2-5; possible D gene TRBD2, 6 bases. The CDR3 contains 16 residues. The V end was cut by 1 base, the J end by 2 bases, with 14 bases between. Germline V gives CDR1 SGHNT, CDR2 YENEEA. CDR3 DNA: TGTGCCAGCAGCTTAGGTGTGGGGGAGGTACAAGAGACCCAGTACTTC. This codes for CASSLGVGEVQETQYF.

The chain carries TRBV2 and TRBJ1-4, with TRBD1 matching over 7 bases. CDR1 is SNHLY, CDR2 FYNNEI, per germline. The CDR3 loop spans 15 amino acids. With V trimmed by 5 bases and J by 3 bases, 6 bases remained unmatched. CDR3 sequence reads: CASSLRGIPNEKLFF. CDR3 DNA: TGTGCCAGCAGTCTCAGGGGGATTCCTAATGAAAAACTGTTTTTT.

This clone occurred a few times. The gene calls are TRBV6-1 and TRBJ1-2; the D gene is possibly TRBD1 (5 bases). V shed 4 bases and J shed 2 bases, with 11 bases lying between them. Germline V gene lookup returns CDR1 MNHNS and CDR2 SASEGT. This CDR3 has 14 amino acids. This chain's CDR3 is CASSVQVSNYGYTF. The CDR3 nucleotides read TGTGCCAGCAGTGTACAGGTTTCAAACTATGGCTACACCTTC.

The chain employs TRBV7-9 and TRBJ2-4; 7 bases match TRBD1. V shed 2 bases and J 13 bases; nucleotides not matched to a gene: 8. The CDR3 is 13 amino acids. Germline V gene lookup returns CDR1 SEHNR and CDR2 FQNEAQ (reference sequence). CDR3 sequence: CASSLNPGQLQYF. For the CDR3, the DNA is TGTGCCAGCAGCTTAAATCCGGGACAGCTACAGTACTTC.